The 12 T cell receptor beta chains below were found in one sample sequenced in a study of lymphopenia after photon versus proton radiotherapy. Generated by immunoSEQ multiplex PCR, the TCRdb table keeps only in-frame clones and is missing some. The data contain about 83,000 clones, around 83% of them singletons. Sequenced here: peripheral blood, sampled from a patient treated with proton-based radiotherapy. The receptors come from a man aged 60-69 years with pancreatic cancer.

The rearrangement uses TRBV2 and TRBJ1-4; D ambiguous. Germline V gene sequence: CDR1 SNHLY, CDR2 FYNNEI. The CDR3 spans 15 residues. V was pared by 4 bases and J by 1 base, with 10 bases between. In DNA, the CDR3 is TGTGCCAGCAGTGTTGGAGGGTTAACTAATGAAAAACTGTTTTTT. As protein: CASSVGGLTNEKLFF.

The V and J genes are TRBV5-8 and TRBJ2-3; TRBD2 is a possible D gene (6 bases). Trimming cost V 3 bases and J 4 bases, with 21 bases left between them. CDR1 is SGHTS and CDR2 is YDEGEE in the germline V gene. The CDR3 runs to 17 residues. CDR3: CASSWVGTLSFADTQYF. CDR3 sequence (DNA): TGTGCCAGCAGCTGGGTCGGGACTCTAAGCTTCGCAGATACGCAGTATTTT.

V is TRBV9 and J is TRBJ2-5; D unclear. Germline CDR1 SGDLS, CDR2 YYNGEE. CDR3 length equals 16 residues. Trimming removed 0 bases at V and 4 bases at J, with 16 bases between. CDR3 sequence reads: CASSVGQFNARETQYF. The CDR3 bases are TGTGCCAGCAGCGTAGGGCAGTTTAACGCCAGAGAGACCCAGTACTTC.

V gene TRBV6-1 combines with J gene TRBJ2-6; D uncertain. The CDR3 is made up of 16 amino acids. Trimming stripped 6 bases from V and 0 bases from J, with 12 bases between. CDR1 and CDR2 (germline): MNHNS, SASEGT. The CDR3 region has the DNA TGTGCCAGCAGAGAAAGACGGTTCTCTGGGGCCAACGTCCTGACTTTC. Its translation is CASRERRFSGANVLTF.

The genes are TRBV4-3 and TRBJ1-1, with TRBD1 matching 7 bases. The CDR3 length is 17 residues. V trimming: 7 bases; J trimming: 4 bases; junction bases outside the gene matches: 18. The V gene's germline CDR1 is LGHNA and CDR2 YSLEER. DNA of the CDR3: TGCGCCAGCACTCAGGGGGGAGCCCAAATTATGGGCACTGAAGCTTTCTTT. It translates to CASTQGGAQIMGTEAFF.

J is TRBJ1-1 and V is TRBV30, with D maybe TRBD1 (5 bases). CDR1 and CDR2 (germline): GTSNPN, SVGIG (reference sequence). Between the trimmed V and J ends, which lost 3 bases and 3 bases, there was a span of 5 bases. The CDR3 length is 11 residues. Here the CDR3 reads CAWRGHTEAFF. CDR3 coding DNA: TGTGCCTGGAGGGGGCACACTGAAGCTTTCTTT.

J is TRBJ2-1 and V is TRBV14; D call uncertain. CDR1 and CDR2 from the germline V gene are SGHDN and FVKESK. The CDR3 contains 15 residues. The V and J ends lost 0 bases and 10 bases respectively, with 16 bases between them. For the CDR3, the DNA is TGTGCCAGCAGCCAAGATCCCGCAGGTCTCACGGAGCAGTTCTTC. It translates to CASSQDPAGLTEQFF.

The chain carries TRBV2 and TRBJ1-1; 9 bases agree with TRBD1. The germline CDR1 and CDR2 sequences are SNHLY and FYNNEI. The CDR3 is 13 amino acids. J was trimmed by 10 bases and V by 7 bases; bases with no gene match: 10. Written as DNA, the CDR3 is TGTGCCAGCAAAGGAGGACAGGGGCTGGGAGCTTTCTTT. This codes for CASKGGQGLGAFF. Drawing the rest from reference TRBV2 and TRBJ1-1, the complete variable domain is EPEVTQTPSHQVTQMGQEVILRCVPISNHLYFYWYRQILGQKVEFLVSFYNNEISEKSEIFDDQFSVERPDGSNFTLKIRSTKLEDSAMYFCASKGGQGLGAFFGQGTRLTVV.

The sample holds a few counts of this clone. The chain combines TRBV5-1 with TRBJ2-7, with 10 bases that match TRBD2. Germline CDR1 and CDR2: SGHRS and YFSETQ. This CDR3 spans 20 amino acids. With V trimmed by 0 bases and J by 2 bases, 17 bases remained unmatched. Here the CDR3 DNA reads TGCGCCAGCAGCTTGGATTGGACTAGCGGAGAAAAGGAAGGCACCTACGAGCAGTACTTC. This encodes CASSLDWTSGEKEGTYEQYF.

The CDR3 here is CATQGRGGGNEKLFF. DNA of the CDR3: TGTGCCACCCAAGGACGGGGGGGTGGTAATGAAAAACTGTTTTTT. The rearrangement uses TRBV15 and TRBJ1-4; D is perhaps TRBD1 (5 bases). V was clipped by 8 bases and J by 4 bases, with 17 bases between them. The CDR3 runs 15 residues. The germline gives CDR1 LNHNV, CDR2 YYDKDF (reference sequence).

V is TRBV2 and J is TRBJ2-1; 10 positions agree with TRBD1. Germline V gives CDR1 SNHLY, CDR2 FYNNEI. The CDR3 consists of 13 residues. V lost 6 bases, J lost 6 bases, and 2 bases stayed unmatched. The CDR3 nucleotides are TGTGCCAGCAGCAGGGACAGGGGCAATGAGCAGTTCTTC. This codes for CASSRDRGNEQFF.

CDR3 amino acids: CAWSDKRGANEKLFF. Here the CDR3 DNA reads TGTGCCTGGAGTGATAAAAGGGGGGCTAATGAAAAACTGTTTTTT. The chain employs TRBV30 and TRBJ1-4; D perhaps matches TRBD1 (6 bases). The CDR3 totals 15 residues. CDR1 and CDR2 (germline): GTSNPN, SVGIG (reference sequence). Trimming stripped 1 base from V and 3 bases from J, with 12 bases between.